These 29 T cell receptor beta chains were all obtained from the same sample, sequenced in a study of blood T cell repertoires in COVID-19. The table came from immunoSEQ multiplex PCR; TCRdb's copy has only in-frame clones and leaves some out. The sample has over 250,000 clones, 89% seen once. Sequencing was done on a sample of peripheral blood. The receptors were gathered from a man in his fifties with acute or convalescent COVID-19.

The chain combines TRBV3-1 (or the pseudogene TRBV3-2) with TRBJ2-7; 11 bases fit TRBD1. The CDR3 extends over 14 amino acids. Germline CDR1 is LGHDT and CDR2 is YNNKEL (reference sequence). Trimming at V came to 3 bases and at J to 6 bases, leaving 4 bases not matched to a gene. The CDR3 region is CASSQGQGVGEQYF. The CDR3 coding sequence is TGTGCCAGCAGCCAGGGACAGGGGGTGGGCGAGCAGTACTTC.

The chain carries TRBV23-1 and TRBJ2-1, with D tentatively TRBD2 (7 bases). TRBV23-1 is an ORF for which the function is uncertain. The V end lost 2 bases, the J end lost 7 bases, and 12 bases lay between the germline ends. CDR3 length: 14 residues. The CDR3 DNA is TGCGCCAGCAGTCAAGAGGGGAGGGGGAATGAGCAGTTCTTC. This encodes CASSQEGRGNEQFF.

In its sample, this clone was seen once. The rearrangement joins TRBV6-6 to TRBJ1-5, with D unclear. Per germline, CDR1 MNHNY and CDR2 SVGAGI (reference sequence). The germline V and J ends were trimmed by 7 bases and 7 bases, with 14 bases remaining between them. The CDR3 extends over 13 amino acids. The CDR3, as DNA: TGTGCCAGCACACCCCGGGAACGGCAGCCCCAGCATTTT. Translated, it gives CASTPRERQPQHF.

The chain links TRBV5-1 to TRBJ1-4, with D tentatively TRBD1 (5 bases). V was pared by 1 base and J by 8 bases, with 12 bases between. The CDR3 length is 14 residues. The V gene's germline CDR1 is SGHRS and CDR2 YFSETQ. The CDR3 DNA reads TGCGCCAGCAGCTTGTCTCCTGGGGGGGAAAAACTGTTTTTT. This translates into CASSLSPGGEKLFF.

CDR3 sequence reads: CASRGPSSYNEQFF. The CDR3 nucleotides are TGTGCCAGCAGGGGGCCGAGCTCCTACAATGAGCAGTTCTTC. The chain links TRBV27 to TRBJ2-1; a weak D match, TRBD1 (5 bases). V was clipped by 6 bases and J by 0 bases, with 9 bases between them. Germline V CDR1 and CDR2: MNHEY, SMNVEV (reference sequence). This CDR3 is built from 14 residues.

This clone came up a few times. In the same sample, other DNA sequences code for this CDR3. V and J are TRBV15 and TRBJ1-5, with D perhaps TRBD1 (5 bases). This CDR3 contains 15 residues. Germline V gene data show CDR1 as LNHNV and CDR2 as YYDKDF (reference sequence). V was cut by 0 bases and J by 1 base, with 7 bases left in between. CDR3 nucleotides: TGTGCCACCAGCAGAGACGGGGGGAGCAATCAGCCCCAGCATTTT. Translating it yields CATSRDGGSNQPQHF.

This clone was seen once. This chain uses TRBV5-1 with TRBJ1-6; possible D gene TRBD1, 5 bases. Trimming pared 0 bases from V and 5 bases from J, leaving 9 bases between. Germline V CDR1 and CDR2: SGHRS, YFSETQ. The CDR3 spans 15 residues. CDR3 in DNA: TGCGCCAGCAGCTTGGCCCCGACAGATAATTCACCCCTCCACTTT. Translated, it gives CASSLAPTDNSPLHF.

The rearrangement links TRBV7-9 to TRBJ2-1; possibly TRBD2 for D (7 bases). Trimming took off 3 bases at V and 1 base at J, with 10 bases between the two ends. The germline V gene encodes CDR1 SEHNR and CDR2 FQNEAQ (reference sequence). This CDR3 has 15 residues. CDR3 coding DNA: TGTGCCAGCAGCTTCGGGGGGACATCCTACAATGAGCAGTTCTTC. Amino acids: CASSFGGTSYNEQFF.

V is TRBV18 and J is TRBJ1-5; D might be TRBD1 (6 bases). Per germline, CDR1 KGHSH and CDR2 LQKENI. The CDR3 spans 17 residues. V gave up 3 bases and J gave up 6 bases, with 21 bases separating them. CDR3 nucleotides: TGTGCCAGCTCACCTCGGTCCGCAAACAGGGCAGGTCAGCCCCAGCATTTT. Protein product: CASSPRSANRAGQPQHF.

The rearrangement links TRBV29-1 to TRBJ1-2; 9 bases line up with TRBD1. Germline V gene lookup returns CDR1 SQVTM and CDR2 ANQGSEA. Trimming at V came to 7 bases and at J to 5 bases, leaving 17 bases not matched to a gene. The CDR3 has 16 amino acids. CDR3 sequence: CSARSGTGTDWYGYTF. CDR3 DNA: TGCAGCGCCAGAAGCGGGACAGGGACTGACTGGTATGGCTACACCTTC.

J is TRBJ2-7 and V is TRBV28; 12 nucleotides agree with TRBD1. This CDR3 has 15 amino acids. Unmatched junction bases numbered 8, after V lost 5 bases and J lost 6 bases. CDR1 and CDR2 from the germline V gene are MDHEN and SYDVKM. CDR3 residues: CASSPPGQGAFEQYF. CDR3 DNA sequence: TGTGCCAGCAGTCCCCCGGGACAGGGGGCTTTCGAGCAGTACTTC.

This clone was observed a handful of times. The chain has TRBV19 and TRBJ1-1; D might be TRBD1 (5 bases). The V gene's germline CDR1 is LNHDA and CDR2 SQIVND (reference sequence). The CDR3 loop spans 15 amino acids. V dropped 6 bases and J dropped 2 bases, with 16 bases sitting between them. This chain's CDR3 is CASRGQPGGNTEAFF. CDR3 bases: TGTGCCAGTAGGGGGCAGCCCGGGGGAAACACTGAAGCTTTCTTT.

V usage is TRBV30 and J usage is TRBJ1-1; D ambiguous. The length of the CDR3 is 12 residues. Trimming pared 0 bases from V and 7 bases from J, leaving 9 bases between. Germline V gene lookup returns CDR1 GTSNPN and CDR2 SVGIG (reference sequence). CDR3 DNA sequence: TGTGCCTGGAGTGTGTGGACTAATGAAGCTTTCTTT. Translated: CAWSVWTNEAFF.

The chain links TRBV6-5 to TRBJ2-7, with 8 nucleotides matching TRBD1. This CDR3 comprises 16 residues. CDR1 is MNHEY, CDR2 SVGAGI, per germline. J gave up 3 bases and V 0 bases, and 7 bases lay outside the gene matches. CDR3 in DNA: TGTGCCAGCAGTTACTCTGCCGGGACAGGCCTCTACGAGCAGTACTTC. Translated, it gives CASSYSAGTGLYEQYF.

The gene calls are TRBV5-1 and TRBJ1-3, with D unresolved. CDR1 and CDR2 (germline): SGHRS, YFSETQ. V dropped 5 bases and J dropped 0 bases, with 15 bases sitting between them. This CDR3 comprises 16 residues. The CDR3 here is CASSPLDGNSGNTIYF. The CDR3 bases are TGCGCCAGCAGTCCCTTAGACGGGAACTCTGGAAACACCATATATTTT.

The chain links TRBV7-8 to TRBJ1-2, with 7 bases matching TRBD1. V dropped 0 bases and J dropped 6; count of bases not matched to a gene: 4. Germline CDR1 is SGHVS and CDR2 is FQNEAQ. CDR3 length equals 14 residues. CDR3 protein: CASSLAPTGDGYTF. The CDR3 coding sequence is TGTGCCAGCAGCTTAGCCCCTACAGGGGATGGCTACACCTTC. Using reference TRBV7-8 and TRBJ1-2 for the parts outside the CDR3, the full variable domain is GAGVSQSPRYKVAKRGQDVALRCDPISGHVSLFWYQQALGQGPEFLTYFQNEAQLDKSGLPSDRFFAERPEGSVSTLKIQRTQQEDSAVYLCASSLAPTGDGYTFGSGTRLTVV.

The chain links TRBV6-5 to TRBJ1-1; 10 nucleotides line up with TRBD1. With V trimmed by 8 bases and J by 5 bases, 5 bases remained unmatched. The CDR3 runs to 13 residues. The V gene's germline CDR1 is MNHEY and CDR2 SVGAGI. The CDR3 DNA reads TGTGCCAGCTGGGACAGGGGCGGAACTGAAGCTTTCTTT. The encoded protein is CASWDRGGTEAFF.

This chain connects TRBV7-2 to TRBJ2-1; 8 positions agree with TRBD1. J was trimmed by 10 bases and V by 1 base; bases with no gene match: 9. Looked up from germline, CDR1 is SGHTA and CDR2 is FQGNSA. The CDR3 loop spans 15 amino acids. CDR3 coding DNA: TGTGCCAGCAGCTTAGGGCAGGGGGCCCTGGGAGAGCAGTTCTTC. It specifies CASSLGQGALGEQFF.

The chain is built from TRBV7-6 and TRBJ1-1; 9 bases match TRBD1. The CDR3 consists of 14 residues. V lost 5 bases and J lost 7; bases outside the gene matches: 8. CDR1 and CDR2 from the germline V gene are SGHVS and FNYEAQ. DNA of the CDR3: TGTGCCAGCAGCATCCGGGACAGGGACAGTGAAGCTTTCTTT. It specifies CASSIRDRDSEAFF.

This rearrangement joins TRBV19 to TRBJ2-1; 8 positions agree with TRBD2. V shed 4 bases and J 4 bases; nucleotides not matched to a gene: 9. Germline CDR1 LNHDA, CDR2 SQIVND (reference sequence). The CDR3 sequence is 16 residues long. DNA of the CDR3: TGTGCCAGTAGTAAAAACGGAGCGGGGGATTACAATGAGCAGTTCTTC. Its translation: CASSKNGAGDYNEQFF.

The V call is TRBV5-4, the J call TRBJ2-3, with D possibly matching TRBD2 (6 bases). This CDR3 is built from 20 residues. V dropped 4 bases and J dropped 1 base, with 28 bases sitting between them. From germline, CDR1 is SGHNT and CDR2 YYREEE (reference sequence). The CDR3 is CASSPWPWRGNSKGTDTQYF. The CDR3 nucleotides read TGTGCCAGCAGCCCCTGGCCATGGAGGGGAAATTCTAAGGGCACAGATACGCAGTATTTT.

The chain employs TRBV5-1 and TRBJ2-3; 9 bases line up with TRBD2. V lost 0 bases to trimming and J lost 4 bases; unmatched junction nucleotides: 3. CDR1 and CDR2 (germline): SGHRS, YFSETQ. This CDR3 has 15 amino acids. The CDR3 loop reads CASSLASGVSDTQYF. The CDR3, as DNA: TGCGCCAGCAGCTTGGCTAGCGGGGTGTCAGATACGCAGTATTTT.

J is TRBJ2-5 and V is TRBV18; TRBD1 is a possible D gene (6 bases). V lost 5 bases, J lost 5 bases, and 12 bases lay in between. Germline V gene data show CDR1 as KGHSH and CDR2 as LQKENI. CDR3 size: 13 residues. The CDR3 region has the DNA TGTGCCAGCTCATCAACAGGGACGGAGACCCAGTACTTC. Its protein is CASSSTGTETQYF.

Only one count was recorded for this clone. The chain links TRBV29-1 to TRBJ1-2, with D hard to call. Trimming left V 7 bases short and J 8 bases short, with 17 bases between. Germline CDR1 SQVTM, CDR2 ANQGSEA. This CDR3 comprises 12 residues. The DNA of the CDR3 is TGCAGCGCCCCCTTCCTAGGAGGGGGCTACACCTTC. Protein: CSAPFLGGGYTF.

CDR3 nucleotide sequence: TGTGCCAGCAGTTGGTGGTCAGGCGACACTGAAGCTTTCTTT. This codes for CASSWWSGDTEAFF. The chain is built from TRBV27 and TRBJ1-1; D gene ambiguous. The germline V gene encodes CDR1 MNHEY and CDR2 SMNVEV (reference sequence). V lost 4 bases and J 3 bases, leaving 12 bases between the germline ends. The CDR3 extends over 14 amino acids.

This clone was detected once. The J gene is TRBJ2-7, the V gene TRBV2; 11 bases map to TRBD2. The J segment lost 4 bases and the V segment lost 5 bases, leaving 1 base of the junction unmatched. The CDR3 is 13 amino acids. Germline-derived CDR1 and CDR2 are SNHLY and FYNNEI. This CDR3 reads CASSTSGGYEQYF. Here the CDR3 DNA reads TGTGCCAGCAGTACTAGCGGGGGATACGAGCAGTACTTC.

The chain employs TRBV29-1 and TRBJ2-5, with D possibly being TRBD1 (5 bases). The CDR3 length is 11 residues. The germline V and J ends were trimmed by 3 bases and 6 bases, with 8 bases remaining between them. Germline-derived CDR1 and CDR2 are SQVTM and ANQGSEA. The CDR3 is CSVDRVQTQYF. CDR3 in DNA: TGCAGCGTTGACAGGGTCCAGACCCAGTACTTC.

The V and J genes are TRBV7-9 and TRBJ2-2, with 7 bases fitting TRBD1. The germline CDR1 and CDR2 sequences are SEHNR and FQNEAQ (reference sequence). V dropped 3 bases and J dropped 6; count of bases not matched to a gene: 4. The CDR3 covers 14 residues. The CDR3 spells CASSFTGVAGELFF. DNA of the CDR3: TGTGCCAGCAGCTTCACAGGGGTAGCCGGGGAGCTGTTTTTT.

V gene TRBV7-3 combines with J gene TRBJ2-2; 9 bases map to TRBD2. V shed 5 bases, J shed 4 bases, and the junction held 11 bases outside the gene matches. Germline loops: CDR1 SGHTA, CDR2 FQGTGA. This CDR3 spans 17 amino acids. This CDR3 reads CASSTGLRGGTTGELFF. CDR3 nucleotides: TGTGCCAGCAGCACTGGTTTGCGGGGGGGAACCACCGGGGAGCTGTTTTTT.